The clone carrying this T cell receptor beta chain was observed at least ten times. Its antigen is not identified. The entry originates in a study of Graves' ophthalmopathy and Graves' hyperthyroidism. Study-level points and caveats: Among thyroid clonotypes expanded above 0.001 frequency, most also appeared in blood.

Someone took the PBMCs out of 10 ml of fresh peripheral blood. There are 15 residues in the CDR3. The V gene end was trimmed by 2 bases and the J gene end by 5 bases; junction bases not matched to a gene: 5. Germline V gene sequence: CDR1 LGHNA, CDR2 YSLEER. Amplification from RNA transcripts yielded the TCR beta CDR3 regions. In the first round, RT-PCR was carried out with HTBI primers, and a multiplex PCR formed the second round. One entry per CDR3 protein results from TCRdb running MiXCR on the multiplex PCR reads. The sample records about 700,000 distinct CDR3 sequences, 35% to 50% being singletons.

The rearrangement uses TRBV4-3 and TRBJ2-5; TRBD1 aligns across 10 bases. The sequence derives from an adult man with Graves' ophthalmopathy. Material: peripheral blood. The CDR3 sequence is CASSQTGQGHETQYF. The CDR3 nucleotides read TGCGCCAGCAGCCAAACGGGACAGGGGCACGAGACCCAGTACTTC.